One sample yielded the 29 T cell receptor beta chains listed below, sequenced in a study of blood T cell repertoires in COVID-19. Repertoires were generated with immunoSEQ multiplex PCR, while TCRdb's copy carries only in-frame clones and drops some. The data hold 200,000 or so clones, with roughly 84% observed a single time. Sequenced sample: peripheral blood. These receptors were taken from a woman between 55 and 75 years old who had recovered from COVID-19.

The CDR3, as DNA: TGTGCCAGCAGCCACTTAGCCGCCGGGGAGCTGTTTTTT. This gives the protein CASSHLAAGELFF. This rearrangement joins TRBV6-4 to TRBJ2-2; D not resolved. V lost 6 bases and J lost 6, with 11 bases in between. The CDR3 has 13 amino acids. CDR1 is MRHNA, CDR2 SNTAGT, per germline.

CDR3 in DNA: TGTGCCAGTAGCATCCTTCAGGGGAGTCGGTACGAGCAGTACTTC. It encodes CASSILQGSRYEQYF. The chain recombines TRBV19 with TRBJ2-7, with D perhaps TRBD1 (6 bases). V was clipped by 6 bases and J by 4 bases, with 19 bases between them. This CDR3 is built from 15 residues. The germline CDR1 and CDR2 sequences are LNHDA and SQIVND (reference sequence).

The rearrangement uses TRBV2 and TRBJ1-2, with D possibly matching TRBD1 (6 bases). The V end lost 6 bases, the J end lost 1 base, and 12 bases lay between the germline ends. This CDR3 is 14 amino acids long. From germline, CDR1 is SNHLY and CDR2 FYNNEI. CDR3 sequence: CASSEDRYNYGYTF. CDR3 DNA: TGTGCCAGCAGCGAGGACAGATATAACTATGGCTACACCTTC.

The rearrangement uses TRBV4-1 and TRBJ1-1; 7 positions agree with TRBD1. The CDR3 sequence is 16 residues long. Looked up from germline, CDR1 is MGHRA and CDR2 is YSYEKL. V lost 3 bases and J lost 6; bases outside the gene matches: 13. CDR3 DNA sequence: TGCGCCAGCAGCCAGGGGGATGTTACAGGGGCCCCTGAAGCTTTCTTT. It specifies CASSQGDVTGAPEAFF.

The chain is built from TRBV7-6 and TRBJ2-2; TRBD2 aligns across 14 bases. Germline V gives CDR1 SGHVS, CDR2 FNYEAQ. CDR3 length equals 17 residues. V trimming: 5 bases; J trimming: 7 bases; junction bases outside the gene matches: 9. CDR3 bases: TGTGCCAGCAGCCCGAGACTAGCGGGGGGGCCGCACGGGGAGCTGTTTTTT. It codes for CASSPRLAGGPHGELFF.

The chain carries TRBV19 and TRBJ1-4; D unresolved. The germline V and J ends were trimmed by 6 bases and 4 bases, with 15 bases remaining between them. The CDR3 loop spans 15 amino acids. The germline gives CDR1 LNHDA, CDR2 SQIVND (reference sequence). The CDR3 loop reads CASRPWDEGNEKLFF. DNA for the CDR3: TGTGCCAGTAGGCCCTGGGATGAGGGTAATGAAAAACTGTTTTTT.

This clone was seen once. The V gene is TRBV18, the J gene TRBJ2-5; 9 bases line up with TRBD1. This CDR3 region has 14 residues. CDR1 is KGHSH and CDR2 is LQKENI in the germline V gene. V dropped 6 bases and J dropped 3; count of bases not matched to a gene: 5. This CDR3 reads CASSRRDREETQYF. The DNA for the CDR3 is TGTGCCAGCTCTCGACGGGACAGGGAAGAGACCCAGTACTTC.

The CDR3 protein is CASSREWNTEAFF. The CDR3 nucleotides are TGTGCCAGCAGTCGGGAGTGGAACACTGAAGCTTTCTTT. The chain has TRBV2 and TRBJ1-1, with unresolved D. Germline CDR1 SNHLY, CDR2 FYNNEI. This CDR3 is 13 amino acids long. Between the trimmed V and J ends, which lost 5 bases and 1 base, there was a span of 8 bases.

The chain is built from TRBV20-1 and TRBJ1-2; D is unresolved. This CDR3 spans 11 amino acids. V lost 1 base and J 6 bases, leaving 6 bases between the germline ends. Germline CDR1 and CDR2: DFQATT and SNEGSKA (reference sequence). DNA of the CDR3: TGCAGTGCTAGAGGGCGGAATGGCTACACCTTC. This codes for CSARGRNGYTF.

The V gene is TRBV6-1, the J gene TRBJ2-5, with 7 bases that match TRBD1. The J segment lost 5 bases and the V segment lost 11 bases, leaving 8 bases of the junction unmatched. CDR1 is MNHNS and CDR2 is SASEGT in the germline V gene. The CDR3 consists of 12 residues. The CDR3 nucleotides read TGTGCCGCAGAGAGCAGGGGGGAGACCCAGTACTTC. Protein product: CAAESRGETQYF.

The rearrangement uses TRBV19 and TRBJ1-1, with 8 bases identical to TRBD1. The CDR3 length is 15 residues. Unmatched junction bases numbered 10, after V lost 5 bases and J lost 5 bases. Per the germline V gene, CDR1 is LNHDA and CDR2 is SQIVND (reference sequence). The CDR3 bases are TGTGCCAGTAGTGATCAAAAGACAGGGGTGACTGAAGCTTTCTTT. This sequence encodes CASSDQKTGVTEAFF. The entire variable domain, with the rest obtained from reference TRBV19 and TRBJ1-1, is as follows: DGGITQSPKYLFRKEGQNVTLSCEQNLNHDAMYWYRQDPGQGLRLIYYSQIVNDFQKGDIAEGYSVSREKKESFPLTVTSAQKNPTAFYLCASSDQKTGVTEAFFGQGTRLTVV.

V is TRBV5-1 and J is TRBJ2-3, with TRBD1 identical over 9 bases. V lost 4 bases to trimming and J lost 4 bases; unmatched junction nucleotides: 7. The CDR3 covers 15 residues. CDR1 and CDR2 (germline): SGHRS, YFSETQ. CDR3 nucleotides: TGCGCCAGCAGCGTGGGACAGGGAGGTTCAGATACGCAGTATTTT. Translation: CASSVGQGGSDTQYF.

In this sample, this clone turned up once. J is TRBJ1-4 and V is TRBV6-5; 9 nucleotides match TRBD1. The CDR3 is 15 amino acids. The V gene end was trimmed by 7 bases and the J gene end by 5 bases; junction bases not matched to a gene: 8. Germline values: CDR1 MNHEY, CDR2 SVGAGI. Written as DNA, the CDR3 is TGTGCCAGCACCGAACCCGGGACAGGGAATGAAAAACTGTTTTTT. As protein: CASTEPGTGNEKLFF.

This clone was counted a few times. This chain links TRBV3-1 (or the pseudogene TRBV3-2) with TRBJ1-4, with 9 bases lining up with TRBD1. The J segment lost 7 bases and the V segment lost 1 base, leaving 7 bases of the junction unmatched. The CDR3 consists of 16 residues. Germline CDR1 is LGHDT and CDR2 is YNNKEL (reference sequence). CDR3: CASSQAYRGRREKLFF. Written as DNA, the CDR3 is TGTGCCAGCAGCCAAGCATACAGGGGGCGACGTGAAAAACTGTTTTTT.

V usage is TRBV6-2 or TRBV6-3 and J usage is TRBJ2-2; 8 nucleotides align to TRBD2. The germline V gene has CDR1 MNHEY and CDR2 SVGEGT. The V segment lost 3 bases and the J segment 2 bases; nucleotides outside the gene matches: 11. The CDR3 contains 18 residues. The CDR3: CASSYPRGAGGNTGELFF. The CDR3 DNA is TGTGCCAGCAGTTATCCGAGAGGTGCGGGGGGTAACACCGGGGAGCTGTTTTTT.

DNA for the CDR3: TGTGCCAGCAGCTTGGGAGGGGACGATCAGCCCCAGCATTTT. It translates to CASSLGGDDQPQHF. The V and J genes are TRBV7-8 and TRBJ1-5, with D possibly matching TRBD1 (5 bases). CDR3 size: 14 residues. Germline V gene sequence: CDR1 SGHVS, CDR2 FQNEAQ. V gave up 3 bases and J gave up 5 bases, with 11 bases separating them.

This clone showed up many times. The chain is built from TRBV20-1 and TRBJ1-1; 8 nucleotides match TRBD1. The CDR3 length is 11 residues. CDR1 and CDR2 (germline): DFQATT, SNEGSKA (reference sequence). Germline trimming cut 8 bases from V and 6 bases from J; bases unmatched to any gene: 5. The CDR3 DNA sequence: TGCAGTTCAGGGGGCAGGGCTGAAGCTTTCTTT. Its protein product is CSSGGRAEAFF.

This chain joins TRBV9 and TRBJ2-3; 7 bases are a match to TRBD1. The CDR3 loop spans 16 amino acids. CDR1 and CDR2 from the germline V gene are SGDLS and YYNGEE. The V gene end was trimmed by 1 base and the J gene end by 2 bases; junction bases not matched to a gene: 7. CDR3: CASSVRQGDNTDTQYF. The CDR3 region has the DNA TGTGCCAGCAGCGTAAGGCAGGGGGACAACACAGATACGCAGTATTTT.

The chain couples TRBV15 to TRBJ2-3; tentatively, D is TRBD2 (6 bases). V was cut by 4 bases and J by 4 bases, with 15 bases left in between. The CDR3 has 15 amino acids. From germline, CDR1 is LNHNV and CDR2 YYDKDF (reference sequence). The CDR3 protein is CATSNRRGLPDTQYF. CDR3 sequence (DNA): TGTGCCACCAGCAACAGACGGGGGTTACCAGATACGCAGTATTTT.

The V and J genes are TRBV5-1 and TRBJ2-1; 8 nucleotides align to TRBD2. Per germline, CDR1 SGHRS and CDR2 YFSETQ. The ends lost 5 bases at V and 10 bases at J; junction bases unmatched: 14. The CDR3 has 15 amino acids. Here the CDR3 reads CASSFGGVGLKEQFF. The CDR3 DNA sequence: TGCGCCAGCAGTTTCGGGGGGGTCGGCCTTAAGGAGCAGTTCTTC.

The V gene is TRBV19, the J gene TRBJ1-1, with 9 bases fitting TRBD1. The CDR3 loop spans 17 amino acids. Trimming took 1 base from V and 1 from J; bases not matched to a gene: 7. In germline, CDR1 is LNHDA, CDR2 SQIVND (reference sequence). CDR3 nucleotides: TGTGCCAGTAGTATAGGGGGACAGGGAGTAACGAACACTGAAGCTTTCTTT. It codes for CASSIGGQGVTNTEAFF.

The CDR3 is CASSLFGTSGSNTGELFF. CDR3 coding DNA: TGTGCCAGCAGCTTATTCGGGACTAGCGGGTCGAACACCGGGGAGCTGTTTTTT. The genes are TRBV7-6 and TRBJ2-2, with TRBD2 matching 12 bases. Per the germline V gene, CDR1 is SGHVS and CDR2 is FNYEAQ. The CDR3 is made up of 18 amino acids. Trimming took 2 bases from V and 0 from J; bases not matched to a gene: 4.

V and J are TRBV12-5 and TRBJ2-3, with 13 positions matching TRBD2. The CDR3 sequence is 16 residues long. CDR1 is LGHNT and CDR2 is FRNRAP in the germline V gene. After removal of 3 bases from V and 3 bases from J, the junction contained 3 bases not matched to a gene. CDR3 DNA: TGTGCTAGTGGTTTTTGGACTAGCGGGGGAACAGATACGCAGTATTTT. Translation gives CASGFWTSGGTDTQYF.

As DNA, the CDR3 is TGCGCCAGCAGCTTGGTTAGCGGGGGCGACAGGGAGCAGTACTTC. Protein product: CASSLVSGGDREQYF. The V gene is TRBV5-1, the J gene TRBJ2-7; 9 nucleotides agree with TRBD2. The CDR3 length is 15 residues. Germline-derived CDR1 and CDR2 are SGHRS and YFSETQ. The V and J ends lost 0 bases and 7 bases, in that order; junction bases with no gene match: 8.

This chain connects TRBV7-6 to TRBJ2-5, with 10 bases lining up with TRBD1. The germline V gene encodes CDR1 SGHVS and CDR2 FNYEAQ. This CDR3 region has 17 residues. The V segment lost 2 bases and the J segment 4 bases; nucleotides outside the gene matches: 10. In DNA, the CDR3 is TGTGCCAGCAGCTTAAGGCAGGGACAGGGGACAAGAGAGACCCAGTACTTC. It translates to CASSLRQGQGTRETQYF.

This rearrangement joins TRBV3-1 (or the pseudogene TRBV3-2) to TRBJ2-5; TRBD2 matches at 9 bases. Losses at the gene ends were 1 base for V and 2 bases for J; bases not matched to a gene: 5. There are 16 residues in the CDR3. The germline V gene encodes CDR1 LGHDT and CDR2 YNNKEL (reference sequence). CDR3 protein: CASSQVTSGGQETQYF. The CDR3 nucleotides read TGTGCCAGCAGCCAAGTGACTAGCGGTGGTCAAGAGACCCAGTACTTC.

V and J are TRBV5-1 and TRBJ2-3, with 9 bases aligning to TRBD2. From germline, CDR1 is SGHRS and CDR2 YFSETQ. The CDR3 covers 12 residues. The J segment lost 3 bases and the V segment lost 8 bases, leaving 1 base of the junction unmatched. Written as DNA, the CDR3 is TGCGCCAGTGCGGGGGGGACAGATACGCAGTATTTT. It is translated as CASAGGTDTQYF.

The gene calls are TRBV6-2 or TRBV6-3 and TRBJ1-3, with a possible D match to TRBD1 (5 bases). Germline values: CDR1 MNHEY, CDR2 SVGEGT. The CDR3 is made up of 17 amino acids. Trimming stripped 5 bases from V and 0 bases from J, with 17 bases between. CDR3: CASSTSRRANSGNTIYF. CDR3 coding DNA: TGTGCCAGCAGTACTTCCCGCAGGGCCAACTCTGGAAACACCATATATTTT.

The chain uses TRBV5-1 and TRBJ1-2, with a tentative D call TRBD1 (5 bases). Germline V gene data show CDR1 as SGHRS and CDR2 as YFSETQ. The V gene lost 3 bases and the J gene lost 2 bases, with 8 bases spanning the gap. The CDR3 runs to 13 residues. The CDR3 coding sequence is TGCGCCAGCAGCTGGGGACTCAACTATGGCTACACCTTC. Its protein is CASSWGLNYGYTF. Variable domain in full (rest from reference TRBV5-1 and TRBJ1-2): KAGVTQTPRYLIKTRGQQVTLSCSPISGHRSVSWYQQTPGQGLQFLFEYFSETQRNKGNFPGRFSGRQFSNSRSEMNVSTLELGDSALYLCASSWGLNYGYTFGSGTRLTVV.